This T cell receptor beta chain was identified in a study of early T cells in non-severe SARS-CoV-2 infection. Study summary: Sequencing used unsorted whole-blood bulk RNA, so chains lack pairing.

This clonotype was detected many times. Its specificity is unknown. The CDR3 length is 13 residues. Germline values: CDR1 SGHAT, CDR2 FQNNGV. Trimming took 5 bases from V and 3 from J, leaving 11 bases between them. Study-wide points: CD4 and private specificities were missed by VDJdb matching, which favored anti-spike CD8 responses.

Attachment of unique molecular identifiers to individual cDNA molecules was performed. TCRdb independently ran MiXCR on the 5' RACE reads; one entry per CDR3 protein. Here the sample spans 70,000 to 85,000 distinct CDR3 sequences, 9% to 15% being singletons. The J gene is TRBJ2-7, the V gene TRBV11-2; D is perhaps TRBD1 (6 bases). The sequence was collected from an adult who was a healthcare worker with PCR-confirmed SARS-CoV-2 infection or an uninfected control (not recorded which). Sequencing input: whole blood. The CDR3 nucleotides are TGTGCCAGCAGCCTCGGACAGAACTACGAGCAGTACTTC. Translated: CASSLGQNYEQYF.